Listed below are T cell receptor beta chains from one sample, sequenced in a study of identical twins. TCRdb reprocessed the 5' RACE reads with MiXCR, giving one entry per CDR3 protein. The sample yields about 280,000 distinct CDR3 sequences, 8% to 9% seen once. These data were also reused for a study on yellow fever vaccine responses in identical twins.

Material: memory (CD45RO+) T cells sorted from blood. The receptors were sampled from a woman in her late teens or twenties in good health. The CDR3 runs from the conserved cysteine through the conserved F or W. The order of the fields is clone size, J gene, D gene, V gene, CDR3 protein, CDR3 DNA. D genes are given only for firm matches. Clone size is given for some rows only: seen once, a few or many times, or a class if the clone is expanded.

clone_size: few
j_call: TRBJ2-1
d_call: TRBD2
v_call: TRBV7-2
cdr3_aa: CASSRYGLAGWEQFF
cdr3_nt: TGTGCCAGCAGCCGCTATGGTCTAGCGGGTTGGGAGCAGTTCTTC

clone_size: few
j_call: TRBJ2-3
d_call: TRBD2
v_call: TRBV28
cdr3_aa: CASSSGLAGYPDTQYF
cdr3_nt: TGTGCCAGCAGTTCGGGACTAGCGGGGTACCCAGATACGCAGTATTTT

clone_size: -
j_call: TRBJ2-1
d_call: TRBD1
v_call: TRBV7-2
cdr3_aa: CASTQTGTVYKEQFF
cdr3_nt: TGTGCCAGCACCCAGACAGGGACGGTTTACAAAGAGCAGTTCTTC

clone_size: many
j_call: TRBJ2-5
d_call: -
v_call: TRBV20-1
cdr3_aa: CSARIQGGVETQYF
cdr3_nt: TGCAGTGCTAGGATACAGGGTGGGGTGGAGACCCAGTACTTC

clone_size: -
j_call: TRBJ2-7
d_call: -
v_call: TRBV20-1
cdr3_aa: CSAPVQNSVDEQYF
cdr3_nt: TGCAGTGCCCCGGTTCAGAATAGCGTCGACGAGCAGTACTTC

clone_size: -
j_call: TRBJ2-5
d_call: TRBD2
v_call: TRBV20-1
cdr3_aa: CSARDASGGETQYF
cdr3_nt: TGCAGTGCTAGAGATGCTAGCGGGGGGGAGACCCAGTACTTC

clone_size: many
j_call: TRBJ1-6
d_call: -
v_call: TRBV7-8
cdr3_aa: CASSFGTQGSSYNSPLHF
cdr3_nt: TGTGCCAGCAGCTTCGGGACCCAGGGGAGCTCCTATAATTCACCCCTCCACTTT

clone_size: many
j_call: TRBJ2-3
d_call: TRBD2
v_call: TRBV6-4
cdr3_aa: CASSPTGGGGASDTQYF
cdr3_nt: TGTGCCAGCAGCCCCACCGGTGGCGGGGGGGCGTCAGATACGCAGTATTTT

clone_size: few
j_call: TRBJ1-6
d_call: -
v_call: TRBV6-4
cdr3_aa: CASSDSGADNSPLHF
cdr3_nt: TGTGCCAGCAGTGACTCGGGGGCCGATAATTCACCCCTCCACTTT

clone_size: few
j_call: TRBJ2-1
d_call: TRBD2
v_call: TRBV27
cdr3_aa: CASSEYLLTSARGYNEQFF
cdr3_nt: TGTGCCAGCAGCGAGTACCTCTTAACCTCCGCGCGGGGGTACAATGAGCAGTTCTTC

clone_size: -
j_call: TRBJ2-2
d_call: TRBD1
v_call: TRBV7-8
cdr3_aa: CASSRTGDGTGELFF
cdr3_nt: TGTGCCAGCAGCCGGACAGGGGACGGGACCGGGGAGCTGTTTTTT

clone_size: few
j_call: TRBJ1-2
d_call: -
v_call: TRBV7-9
cdr3_aa: CASSLDGRAPGYTF
cdr3_nt: TGTGCCAGCAGCTTAGATGGCAGGGCCCCCGGCTACACCTTC

clone_size: many
j_call: TRBJ2-7
d_call: -
v_call: TRBV6-2/TRBV6-3
cdr3_aa: CASTLADISYEQYF
cdr3_nt: TGTGCCAGCACCCTAGCCGATATCTCCTACGAGCAGTACTTC

clone_size: few
j_call: TRBJ1-2
d_call: TRBD1
v_call: TRBV18
cdr3_aa: CASSSDRVNGYTF
cdr3_nt: TGTGCCAGCTCATCGGACAGGGTTAATGGCTACACCTTC

clone_size: many
j_call: TRBJ2-1
d_call: -
v_call: TRBV7-9
cdr3_aa: CASSFSDSPYNEQFF
cdr3_nt: TGTGCCAGCAGCTTTTCCGACAGCCCCTACAATGAGCAGTTCTTC

clone_size: few
j_call: TRBJ2-1
d_call: TRBD1
v_call: TRBV3-1
cdr3_aa: CASSQDTEGGHEQFF
cdr3_nt: TGTGCCAGCAGCCAAGATACGGAAGGGGGCCATGAGCAGTTCTTC

clone_size: many
j_call: TRBJ2-1
d_call: -
v_call: TRBV7-2
cdr3_aa: CASSQGPPVVNEQFF
cdr3_nt: TGTGCCAGCAGCCAAGGCCCCCCGGTCGTAAATGAGCAGTTCTTC

clone_size: few
j_call: TRBJ2-2
d_call: TRBD2
v_call: TRBV19
cdr3_aa: CASSAGVRTGELFF
cdr3_nt: TGTGCCAGTAGCGCGGGAGTACGGACCGGGGAGCTGTTTTTT

clone_size: -
j_call: TRBJ2-1
d_call: TRBD2
v_call: TRBV11-2
cdr3_aa: CASSLDLPLAGGPSSYNEQFF
cdr3_nt: TGTGCCAGCAGCTTAGATCTTCCCTTAGCGGGAGGGCCGAGCTCCTACAATGAGCAGTTCTTC

clone_size: -
j_call: TRBJ2-7
d_call: TRBD2
v_call: TRBV25-1
cdr3_aa: CASSESSGSGYEQYF
cdr3_nt: TGTGCCAGCAGTGAATCCAGCGGGAGTGGGTACGAGCAGTACTTC

clone_size: -
j_call: TRBJ1-4
d_call: -
v_call: TRBV28
cdr3_aa: CASSGHGPNEKLFF
cdr3_nt: TGTGCCAGCAGCGGACATGGTCCTAATGAAAAACTGTTTTTT

clone_size: few
j_call: TRBJ1-5
d_call: TRBD1
v_call: TRBV9
cdr3_aa: CASSSGQGQPQHF
cdr3_nt: TGTGCCAGCAGCTCGGGACAGGGTCAGCCCCAGCATTTT

clone_size: many
j_call: TRBJ2-1
d_call: TRBD1
v_call: TRBV10-3
cdr3_aa: CAIRKGQGYNEQFF
cdr3_nt: TGTGCCATCAGGAAGGGACAGGGGTACAATGAGCAGTTCTTC

clone_size: few
j_call: TRBJ2-3
d_call: -
v_call: TRBV24-1
cdr3_aa: CATSDVEFQDTQYF
cdr3_nt: TGTGCCACCAGTGATGTTGAGTTCCAGGATACGCAGTATTTT

clone_size: -
j_call: TRBJ1-6
d_call: TRBD1
v_call: TRBV28
cdr3_aa: CASSLDRGSLHF
cdr3_nt: TGTGCCAGCAGTTTAGACAGGGGATCCCTCCACTTT

clone_size: many
j_call: TRBJ2-3
d_call: TRBD1
v_call: TRBV15
cdr3_aa: CATSIWDRGPDTQYF
cdr3_nt: TGTGCCACCAGCATTTGGGACAGGGGTCCAGATACGCAGTATTTT

clone_size: -
j_call: TRBJ2-7
d_call: -
v_call: TRBV11-3
cdr3_aa: CASSLDLVSPYEQYF
cdr3_nt: TGTGCCAGCAGCTTAGATCTAGTCAGCCCCTACGAGCAGTACTTC

clone_size: few
j_call: TRBJ2-7
d_call: -
v_call: TRBV5-6
cdr3_aa: CASSFWGGRAEQYF
cdr3_nt: TGTGCCAGCAGCTTTTGGGGGGGGCGCGCCGAGCAGTACTTC

clone_size: -
j_call: TRBJ2-1
d_call: -
v_call: TRBV20-1
cdr3_aa: CSGTSGNEQFF
cdr3_nt: TGCAGTGGAACTAGTGGCAATGAGCAGTTCTTC